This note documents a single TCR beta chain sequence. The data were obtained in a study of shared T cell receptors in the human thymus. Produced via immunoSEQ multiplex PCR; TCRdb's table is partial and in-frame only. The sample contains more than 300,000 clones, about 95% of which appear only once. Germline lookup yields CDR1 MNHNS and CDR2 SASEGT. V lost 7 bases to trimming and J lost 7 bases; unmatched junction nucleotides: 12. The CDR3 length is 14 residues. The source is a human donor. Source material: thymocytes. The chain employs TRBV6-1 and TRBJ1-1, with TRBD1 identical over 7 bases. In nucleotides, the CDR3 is TGTGCCAGCAACCGCCGTAGGACAGGAGTTGAAGCTTTCTTT. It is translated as CASNRRRTGVEAFF.